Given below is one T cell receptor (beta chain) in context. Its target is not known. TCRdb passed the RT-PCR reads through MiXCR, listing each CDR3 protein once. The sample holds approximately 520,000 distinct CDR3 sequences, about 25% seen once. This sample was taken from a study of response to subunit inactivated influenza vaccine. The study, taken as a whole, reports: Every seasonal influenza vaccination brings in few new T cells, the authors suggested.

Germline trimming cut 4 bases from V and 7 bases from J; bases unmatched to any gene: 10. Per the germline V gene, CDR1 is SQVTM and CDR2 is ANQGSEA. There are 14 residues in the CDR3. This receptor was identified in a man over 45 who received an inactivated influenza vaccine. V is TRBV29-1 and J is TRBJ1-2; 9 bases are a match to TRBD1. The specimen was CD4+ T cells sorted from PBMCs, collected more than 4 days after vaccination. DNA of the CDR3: TGCAGCGTTGTTTCCCCGGGACAGGGCTCTGGCTACACCTTC. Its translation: CSVVSPGQGSGYTF.